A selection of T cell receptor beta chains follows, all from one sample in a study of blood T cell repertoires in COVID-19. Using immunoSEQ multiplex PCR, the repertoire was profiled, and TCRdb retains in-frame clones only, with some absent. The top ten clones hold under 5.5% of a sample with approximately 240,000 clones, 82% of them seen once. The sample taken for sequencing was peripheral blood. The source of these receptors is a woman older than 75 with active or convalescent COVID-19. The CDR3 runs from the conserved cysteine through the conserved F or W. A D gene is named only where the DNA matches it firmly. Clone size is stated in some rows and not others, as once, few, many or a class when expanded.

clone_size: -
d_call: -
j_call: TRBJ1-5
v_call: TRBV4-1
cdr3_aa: CASSQSPSGDQPQHF
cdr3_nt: TGCGCCAGCAGCCAGTCTCCCTCCGGGGATCAGCCCCAGCATTTT

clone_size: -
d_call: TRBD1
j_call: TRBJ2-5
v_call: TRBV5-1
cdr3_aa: CASSGRSPGQGGETQYF
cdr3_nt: TGCGCCAGCAGTGGGCGGTCACCGGGACAGGGTGGAGAGACCCAGTACTTC

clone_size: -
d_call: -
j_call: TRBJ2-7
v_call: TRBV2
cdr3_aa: CASKNEGGPSYEQYF
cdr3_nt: TGTGCCAGCAAAAATGAGGGGGGGCCTTCCTACGAGCAGTACTTC

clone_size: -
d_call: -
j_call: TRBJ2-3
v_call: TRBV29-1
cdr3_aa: CSVDLRGQMPRGTQYF
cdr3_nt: TGCAGCGTTGACCTGCGGGGACAGATGCCGCGAGGTACGCAGTATTTT

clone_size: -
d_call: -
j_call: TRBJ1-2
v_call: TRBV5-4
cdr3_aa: CASSLRRGGNYGYTF
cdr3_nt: TGTGCCAGCAGCTTGCGCCGGGGTGGAAACTATGGCTACACCTTC

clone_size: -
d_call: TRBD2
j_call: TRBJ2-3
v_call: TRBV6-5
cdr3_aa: CASSSGLAGSTDTQYF
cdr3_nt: TGTGCCAGCAGTTCGGGACTAGCGGGAAGCACAGATACGCAGTATTTT

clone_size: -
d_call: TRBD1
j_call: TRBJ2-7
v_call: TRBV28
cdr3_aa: CASSFRGTGTYEQYF
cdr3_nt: TGTGCCAGCAGTTTTCGCGGGACAGGGACCTACGAGCAGTACTTC

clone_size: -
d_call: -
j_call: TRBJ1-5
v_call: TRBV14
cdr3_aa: CASSLSGNQPQHF
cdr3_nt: TGTGCCAGCAGCCTTTCAGGGAATCAGCCCCAGCATTTT

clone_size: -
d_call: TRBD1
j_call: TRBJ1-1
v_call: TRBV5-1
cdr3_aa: CASSRGQVNTEAFF
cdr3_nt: TGCGCCAGCAGTAGGGGACAGGTGAACACTGAAGCTTTCTTT

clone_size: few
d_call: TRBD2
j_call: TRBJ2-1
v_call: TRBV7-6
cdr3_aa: CASSLGVPSGSHEQFF
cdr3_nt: TGTGCCAGCAGCTTAGGGGTTCCTAGCGGGAGTCATGAGCAGTTCTTC

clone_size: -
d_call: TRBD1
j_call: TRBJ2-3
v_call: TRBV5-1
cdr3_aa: CASSTGTGDTDTQYF
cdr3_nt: TGCGCCAGCAGCACCGGGACAGGGGACACAGATACGCAGTATTTT

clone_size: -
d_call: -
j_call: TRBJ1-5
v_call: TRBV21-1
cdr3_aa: CASSKVGRSTGENQPQHF
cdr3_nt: TGTGCCAGCAGCAAAGTCGGTAGGAGTACAGGGGAAAATCAGCCCCAGCATTTT

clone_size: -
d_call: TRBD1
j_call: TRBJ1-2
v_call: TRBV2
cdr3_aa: CASSEVTRDRAWGYTF
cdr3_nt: TGTGCCAGCAGTGAAGTGACGAGGGACAGGGCCTGGGGCTACACCTTC

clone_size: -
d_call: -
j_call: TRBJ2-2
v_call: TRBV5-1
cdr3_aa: CASSPLSSANTGELFF
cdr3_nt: TGCGCCAGCAGCCCCCTCTCCAGCGCGAACACCGGGGAGCTGTTTTTT

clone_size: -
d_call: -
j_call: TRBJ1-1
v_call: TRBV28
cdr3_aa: CASSLGGRATEAFF
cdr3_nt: TGTGCCAGCAGTTTAGGGGGGAGGGCCACTGAAGCTTTCTTT

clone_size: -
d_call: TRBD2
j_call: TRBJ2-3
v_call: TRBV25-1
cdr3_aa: CASGDWVAGLDTQYF
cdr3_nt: TGTGCCAGCGGGGATTGGGTAGCGGGACTAGATACGCAGTATTTT

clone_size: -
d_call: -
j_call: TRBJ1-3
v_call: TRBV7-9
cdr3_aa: CASSFVSGNTIYF
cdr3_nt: TGTGCCAGCAGCTTCGTTTCTGGAAACACCATATATTTT

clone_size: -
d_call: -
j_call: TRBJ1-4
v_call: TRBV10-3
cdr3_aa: CAISTDLNEKLFF
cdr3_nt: TGTGCCATCTCGACAGACCTTAATGAAAAACTGTTTTTT

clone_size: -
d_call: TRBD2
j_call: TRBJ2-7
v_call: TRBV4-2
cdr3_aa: CASSQGLAGVGYEQYF
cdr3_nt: TGTGCCAGCAGCCAAGGGCTAGCGGGAGTGGGGTACGAGCAGTACTTC

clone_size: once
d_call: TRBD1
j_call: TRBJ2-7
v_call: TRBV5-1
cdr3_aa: CASSSGTGASSEQYF
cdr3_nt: TGCGCCAGCAGCTCCGGGACAGGGGCCTCCTCAGAGCAGTACTTC

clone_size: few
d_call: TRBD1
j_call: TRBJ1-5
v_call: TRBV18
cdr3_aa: CASSPEQTGAGKPQHF
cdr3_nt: TGTGCCAGCTCACCTGAGCAGACAGGGGCGGGGAAGCCCCAGCATTTT

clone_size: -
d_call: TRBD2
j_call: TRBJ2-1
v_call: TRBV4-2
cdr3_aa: CASSQETLAGVNEQFF
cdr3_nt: TGTGCCAGCAGCCAAGAAACACTAGCGGGAGTAAATGAGCAGTTCTTC

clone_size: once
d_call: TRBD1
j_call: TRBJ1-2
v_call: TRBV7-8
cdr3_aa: CASSLTGGAIGYTF
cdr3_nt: TGTGCCAGCAGCCTGACAGGGGGCGCGATCGGCTACACCTTC

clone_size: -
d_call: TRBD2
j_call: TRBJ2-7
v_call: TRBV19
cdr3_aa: CASSQDGGVEQYF
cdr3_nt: TGTGCCAGTAGTCAAGACGGGGGGGTCGAGCAGTACTTC

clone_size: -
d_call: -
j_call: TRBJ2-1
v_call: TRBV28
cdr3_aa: CASGQEYMRQFF
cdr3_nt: TGTGCCAGCGGTCAGGAATACATGCGGCAGTTCTTC

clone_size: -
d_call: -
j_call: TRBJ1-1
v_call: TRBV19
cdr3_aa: CASRNRAMNTEAFF
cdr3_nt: TGTGCCAGTAGGAACAGGGCTATGAACACTGAAGCTTTCTTT

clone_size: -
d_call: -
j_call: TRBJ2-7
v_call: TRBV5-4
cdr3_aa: CASSFVRGKYF
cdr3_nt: TGTGCCAGCAGCTTTGTTCGGGGAAAGTACTTC

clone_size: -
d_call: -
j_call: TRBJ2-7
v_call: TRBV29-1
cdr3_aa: CSVEVFATNYEQYF
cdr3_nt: TGCAGCGTTGAAGTGTTTGCTACTAATTACGAGCAGTACTTC

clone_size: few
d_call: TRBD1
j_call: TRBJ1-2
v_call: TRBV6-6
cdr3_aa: CASSYRGQGLDGYTF
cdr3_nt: TGTGCCAGCAGTTACAGGGGACAGGGATTGGATGGCTACACCTTC

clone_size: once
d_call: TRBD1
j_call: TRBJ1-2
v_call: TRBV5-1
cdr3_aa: CASSLATGGTYGYTF
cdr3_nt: TGCGCCAGCAGCTTGGCCACAGGGGGCACCTATGGCTACACCTTC

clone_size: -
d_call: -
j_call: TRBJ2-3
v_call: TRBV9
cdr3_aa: CASSHHEDTGTDTQYF
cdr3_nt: TGTGCCAGCAGCCATCACGAAGACACAGGCACAGATACGCAGTATTTT

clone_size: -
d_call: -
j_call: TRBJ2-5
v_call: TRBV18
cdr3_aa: CASSSYQETQYF
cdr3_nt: TGTGCCAGCTCTTCGTACCAAGAGACCCAGTACTTC

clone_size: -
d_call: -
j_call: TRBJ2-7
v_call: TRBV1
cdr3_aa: CTSSLSPGLASGSREQYF
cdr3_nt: TGCACCAGCAGCCTCTCTCCAGGGCTGGCTAGCGGGAGTCGCGAGCAGTACTTC

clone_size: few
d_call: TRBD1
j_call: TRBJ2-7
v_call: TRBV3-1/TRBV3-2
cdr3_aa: CASSRRDRGYEQYF
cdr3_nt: TGTGCCAGCAGCCGACGGGACAGGGGTTACGAGCAGTACTTC

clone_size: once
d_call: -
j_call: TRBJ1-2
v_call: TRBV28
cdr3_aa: CASSSRGNYGYTF
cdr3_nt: TGTGCCAGCTCCTCGCGCGGGAACTATGGCTACACCTTC

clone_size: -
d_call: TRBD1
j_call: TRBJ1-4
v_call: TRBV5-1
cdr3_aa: CASSPRTGGNEKLFF
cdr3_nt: TGCGCCAGCAGCCCCCGGACAGGGGGAAATGAAAAACTGTTTTTT

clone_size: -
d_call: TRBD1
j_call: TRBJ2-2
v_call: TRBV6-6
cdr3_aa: CASRQLTRQGGELFF
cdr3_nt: TGTGCCAGCAGACAACTTACCCGACAGGGCGGGGAGCTGTTTTTT

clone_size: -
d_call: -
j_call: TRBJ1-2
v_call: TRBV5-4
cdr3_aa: CASSPPPGWEGYTF
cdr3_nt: TGTGCCAGCAGCCCACCCCCAGGCTGGGAGGGCTACACCTTC

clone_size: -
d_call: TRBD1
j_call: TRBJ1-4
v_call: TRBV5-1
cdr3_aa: CASSKDRRREKLFF
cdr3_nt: TGCGCCAGCAGCAAGGACAGGCGACGGGAAAAACTGTTTTTT

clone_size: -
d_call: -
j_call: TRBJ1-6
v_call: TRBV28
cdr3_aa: CANRDILSNSPLHF
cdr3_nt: TGTGCCAACAGGGACATCTTAAGTAATTCACCCCTCCACTTT

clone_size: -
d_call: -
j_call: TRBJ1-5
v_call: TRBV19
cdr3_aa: CASSMRTHGSRNQPQHF
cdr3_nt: TGTGCCAGTAGTATGAGGACACATGGGTCACGCAATCAGCCCCAGCATTTT

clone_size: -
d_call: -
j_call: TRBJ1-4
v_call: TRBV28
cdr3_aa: CASSLRQGYEKLFF
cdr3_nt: TGTGCCAGCAGTTTAAGGCAGGGCTATGAAAAACTGTTTTTT

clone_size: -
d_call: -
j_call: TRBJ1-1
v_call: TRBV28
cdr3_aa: CASSSPSGTEAFF
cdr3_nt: TGTGCCAGCAGTTCGCCCAGTGGCACTGAAGCTTTCTTT

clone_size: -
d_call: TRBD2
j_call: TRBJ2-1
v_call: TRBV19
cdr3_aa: CASSTPWTSGRPPSYNEQFF
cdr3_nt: TGTGCCAGTAGTACCCCCTGGACTAGCGGGAGGCCCCCGAGCTACAATGAGCAGTTCTTC

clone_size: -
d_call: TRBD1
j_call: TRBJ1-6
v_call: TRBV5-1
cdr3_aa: CASSLDSAGGWTSPLHF
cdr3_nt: TGCGCCAGCAGCTTGGATAGTGCAGGGGGTTGGACTTCACCCCTCCACTTT

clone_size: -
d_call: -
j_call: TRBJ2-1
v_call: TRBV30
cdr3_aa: CAWGPGLPYNEQFF
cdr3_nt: TGTGCCTGGGGGCCCGGACTCCCCTACAATGAGCAGTTCTTC

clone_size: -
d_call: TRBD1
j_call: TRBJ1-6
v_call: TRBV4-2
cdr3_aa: CASSQEPGQGNSPLHF
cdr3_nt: TGTGCCAGCAGCCAAGAGCCGGGACAGGGTAATTCACCCCTCCACTTT

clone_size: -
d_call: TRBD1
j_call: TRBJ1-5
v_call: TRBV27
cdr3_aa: CASSWGGQGSAQHF
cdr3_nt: TGTGCCAGCAGTTGGGGGGGACAGGGTTCAGCCCAGCATTTT

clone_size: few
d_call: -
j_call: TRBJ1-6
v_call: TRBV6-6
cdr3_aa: CASSRRGTPISYAHNSPLHF
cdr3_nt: TGTGCCAGCAGTCGACGGGGGACGCCGATCTCGTACGCACATAATTCACCCCTCCACTTT

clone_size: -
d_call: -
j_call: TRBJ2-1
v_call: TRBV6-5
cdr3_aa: CASSTPGLGAGQFF
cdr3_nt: TGTGCCAGCAGTACACCGGGACTGGGCGCGGGGCAGTTCTTC

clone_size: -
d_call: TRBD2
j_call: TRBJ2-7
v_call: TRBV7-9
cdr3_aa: CASSLASGSDEQYF
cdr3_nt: TGTGCCAGCAGCTTAGCTAGCGGGAGTGATGAGCAGTACTTC

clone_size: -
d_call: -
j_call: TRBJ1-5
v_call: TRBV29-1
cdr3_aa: CSVDGRDFSNQPQHF
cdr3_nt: TGCAGCGTTGACGGCAGGGACTTTAGCAATCAGCCCCAGCATTTT